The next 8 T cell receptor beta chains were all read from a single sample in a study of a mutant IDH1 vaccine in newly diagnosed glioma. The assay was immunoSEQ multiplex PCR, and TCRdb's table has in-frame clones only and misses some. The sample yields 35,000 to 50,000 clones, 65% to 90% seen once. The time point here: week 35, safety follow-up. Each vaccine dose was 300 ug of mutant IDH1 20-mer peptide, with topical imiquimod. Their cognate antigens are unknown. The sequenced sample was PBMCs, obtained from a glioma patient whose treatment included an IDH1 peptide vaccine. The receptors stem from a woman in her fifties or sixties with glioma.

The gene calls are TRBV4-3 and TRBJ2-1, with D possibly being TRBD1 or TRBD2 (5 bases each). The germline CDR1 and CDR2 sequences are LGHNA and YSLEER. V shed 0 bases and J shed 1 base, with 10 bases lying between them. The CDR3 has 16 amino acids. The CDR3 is CASSQDRDGSYNEQFF. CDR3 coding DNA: TGCGCCAGCAGCCAAGACCGGGACGGTTCCTACAATGAGCAGTTCTTC.

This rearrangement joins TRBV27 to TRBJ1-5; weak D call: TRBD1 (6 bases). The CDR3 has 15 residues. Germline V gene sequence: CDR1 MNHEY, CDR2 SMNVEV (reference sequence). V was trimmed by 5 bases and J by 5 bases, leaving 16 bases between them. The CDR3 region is CASSEETGKDQPQHF. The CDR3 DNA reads TGTGCCAGCAGTGAGGAAACAGGGAAGGATCAGCCCCAGCATTTT.

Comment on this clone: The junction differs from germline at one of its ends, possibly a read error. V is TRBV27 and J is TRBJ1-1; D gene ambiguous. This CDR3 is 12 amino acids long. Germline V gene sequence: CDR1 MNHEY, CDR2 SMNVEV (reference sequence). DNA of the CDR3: TGTGCTAGCAGTTTACCATACACTGAAGCTTTCTTT. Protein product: CASSLPYTEAFF.

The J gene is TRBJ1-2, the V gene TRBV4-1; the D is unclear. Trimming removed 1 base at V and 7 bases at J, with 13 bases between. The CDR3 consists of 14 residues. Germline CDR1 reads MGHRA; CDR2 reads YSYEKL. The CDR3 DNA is TGCGCCAGCAGCCAAGTTTTCGGGGATAGTGGCTACACCTTC. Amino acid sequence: CASSQVFGDSGYTF.

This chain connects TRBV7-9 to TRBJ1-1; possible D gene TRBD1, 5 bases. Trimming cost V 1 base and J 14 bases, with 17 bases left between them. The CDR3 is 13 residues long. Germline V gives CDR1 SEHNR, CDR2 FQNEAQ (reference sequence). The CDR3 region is CASSLGDPTRPFF. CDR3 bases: TGTGCCAGCAGCTTAGGGGACCCCACTCGCCCCTTCTTT.

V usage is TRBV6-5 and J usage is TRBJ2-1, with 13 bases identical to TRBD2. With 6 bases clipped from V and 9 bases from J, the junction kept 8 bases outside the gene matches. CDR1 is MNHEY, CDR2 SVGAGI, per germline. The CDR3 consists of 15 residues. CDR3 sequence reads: CASSRGLAGVGEQFF. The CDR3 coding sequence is TGTGCCAGCAGCCGCGGACTAGCGGGGGTGGGTGAGCAGTTCTTC.

In DNA form, the CDR3 reads TGTGCCAGCAGTCGGGCCGGGGAGCTGTTTTTT. Protein product: CASSRAGELFF. The chain employs TRBV9 and TRBJ2-2, with D unresolved. The CDR3 is 11 amino acids. The germline V gene has CDR1 SGDLS and CDR2 YYNGEE. Between the trimmed V and J ends, which lost 5 bases and 6 bases, there was a span of 5 bases.

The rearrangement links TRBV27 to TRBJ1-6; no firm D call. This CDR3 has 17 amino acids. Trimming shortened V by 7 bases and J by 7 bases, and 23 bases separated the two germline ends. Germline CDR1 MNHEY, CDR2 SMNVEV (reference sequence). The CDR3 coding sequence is TGTGCCAGCACCCTCGTTGGCAGTCAACCCCAGAATTCACCCCTCCACTTT. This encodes CASTLVGSQPQNSPLHF.